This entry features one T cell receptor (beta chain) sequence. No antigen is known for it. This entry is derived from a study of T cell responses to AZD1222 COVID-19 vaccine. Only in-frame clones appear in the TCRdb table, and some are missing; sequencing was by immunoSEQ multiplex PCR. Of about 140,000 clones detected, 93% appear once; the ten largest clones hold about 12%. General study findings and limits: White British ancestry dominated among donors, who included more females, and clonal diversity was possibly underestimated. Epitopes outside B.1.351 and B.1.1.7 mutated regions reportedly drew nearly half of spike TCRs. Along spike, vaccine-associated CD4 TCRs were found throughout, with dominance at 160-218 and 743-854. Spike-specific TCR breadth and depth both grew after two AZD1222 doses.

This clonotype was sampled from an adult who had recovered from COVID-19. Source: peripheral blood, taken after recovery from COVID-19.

The CDR3 loop is CASRFRGGANVLTF. The CDR3 DNA reads as TGTGCCAGCAGGTTTAGGGGTGGGGCCAACGTCCTGACTTTC. V and J are TRBV5-8 and TRBJ2-6; D is possibly TRBD1 (5 bases). Trimming left V 5 bases short and J 3 bases short, with 9 bases between. The germline V gene encodes CDR1 SGHTS and CDR2 YDEGEE. This CDR3 region has 14 residues.